This TCR beta chain appears in the sequencing data of a study of OX40 agonist ivuxolimab in advanced cancers. The CDR3 runs 15 residues. V lost 5 bases, J lost 8 bases, and 12 bases stayed unmatched. Germline V gene data show CDR1 as ENHRY and CDR2 as SYGVKD. Generated by immunoSEQ multiplex PCR, the TCRdb table keeps only in-frame clones and is missing some. Here the sample spans over 65,000 clones, about 82% being singletons. Material: CD4+ or CD8+ T cells sorted from blood, obtained in a trial of the OX40 agonist ivuxolimab. The TCR originated in an adult with an advanced solid tumor such as melanoma, head and neck, liver or kidney cancer. The V gene is TRBV10-3, the J gene TRBJ1-2; TRBD1 matches 9 bases. The CDR3 region has the DNA TGTGCCATCAGTCCAGACGGACAGGGGTATGAAGGCTACACCTTC. It is translated as CAISPDGQGYEGYTF.